A selection of T cell receptor beta chains follows, all from one sample in a study of cytomegalovirus exposure and HLA in healthy donors. Clones were read by immunoSEQ multiplex PCR, and TCRdb kept only the in-frame ones, dropping some. The sample carries about 130,000 clones, approximately 80% recorded once. The specimen was PBMCs. The receptors originated from a female donor in good health and CMV-seropositive. The CDR3 runs from the conserved cysteine through the conserved F or W. Each record gives: V gene, CDR3 length, clone size, D gene, J gene, CDR3 DNA, CDR3 protein. The D gene is left open where the match is weak. The size entry is marked missing in some rows and otherwise reads once, few, many or a size class.

V: TRBV7-6; length: 14; size: -; D: -; J: TRBJ1-6; DNA: TGTGCCAGCAGCCCCGGACAGAATAATTCACCCCTCCACTTT; CDR3: CASSPGQNNSPLHF
V: TRBV12-5; length: 14; size: -; D: -; J: TRBJ1-5; DNA: TGTGCTAGTGGTCCCGGGACATCTAATCAGCCCCAGCATTTT; CDR3: CASGPGTSNQPQHF
V: TRBV7-3; length: 12; size: -; D: -; J: TRBJ2-2; DNA: TGTGCCAGCAGCATAAACACCGGGGAGCTGTTTTTT; CDR3: CASSINTGELFF
V: TRBV28; length: 15; size: -; D: -; J: TRBJ1-2; DNA: TGTGCCAGCAGGGGGGACGGAGGGGCAAACCATGGCTACACCTTC; CDR3: CASRGDGGANHGYTF
V: TRBV16; length: 17; size: -; D: TRBD1; J: TRBJ1-1; DNA: TGTGCCAGCAGCCAATTGCTCCTTCGGACAGGGGGGACTGAAGCTTTCTTT; CDR3: CASSQLLLRTGGTEAFF
V: TRBV7-6; length: 16; size: -; D: -; J: TRBJ1-3; DNA: TGTGCCAGCAGCATGTCCGGGGTTCTCTCTGGAAACACCATATATTTT; CDR3: CASSMSGVLSGNTIYF
V: TRBV5-1; length: 17; size: once; D: TRBD1; J: TRBJ2-6; DNA: TGCGCCAGCAGGTGGGACAGTTCTTTCTCTGGGGCCAACGTCCTGACTTTC; CDR3: CASRWDSSFSGANVLTF
V: TRBV5-1; length: 17; size: few; D: -; J: TRBJ1-1; DNA: TGCGCCAGCAGCTTGGGGAGTCGGGTCGAGGTTAACACTGAAGCTTTCTTT; CDR3: CASSLGSRVEVNTEAFF
V: TRBV28; length: 11; size: -; D: -; J: TRBJ2-3; DNA: TGTGCCAGCAGTTTACGAGATACGCAGTATTTT; CDR3: CASSLRDTQYF
V: TRBV7-2; length: 15; size: -; D: TRBD2; J: TRBJ2-1; DNA: TGTGCCAGCAGCTTACGGGCTGGGACTAGGGGCGAGCAGTTCTTC; CDR3: CASSLRAGTRGEQFF
V: TRBV10-1; length: 19; size: -; D: TRBD2; J: TRBJ2-2; DNA: TGCGCCAGCAGTGAGTCGAGTGTCCTGAGCGGGAGAGCCACCGGGGAGCTGTTTTTT; CDR3: CASSESSVLSGRATGELFF
V: TRBV6-5; length: 14; size: -; D: TRBD1; J: TRBJ2-1; DNA: TGTGCCAGCAAAAACAGGGGGGCCTACAATGAGCAGTTCTTC; CDR3: CASKNRGAYNEQFF
V: TRBV6-4; length: 12; size: -; D: TRBD2; J: TRBJ2-7; DNA: TGTGCCTGGGGACTAGCGGACTACGAGCAGTACTTC; CDR3: CAWGLADYEQYF
V: TRBV6-1; length: 14; size: -; D: TRBD2; J: TRBJ2-3; DNA: TGTGCCAGCAGGATAGCGGGGAGGGGAGATACGCAGTATTTT; CDR3: CASRIAGRGDTQYF